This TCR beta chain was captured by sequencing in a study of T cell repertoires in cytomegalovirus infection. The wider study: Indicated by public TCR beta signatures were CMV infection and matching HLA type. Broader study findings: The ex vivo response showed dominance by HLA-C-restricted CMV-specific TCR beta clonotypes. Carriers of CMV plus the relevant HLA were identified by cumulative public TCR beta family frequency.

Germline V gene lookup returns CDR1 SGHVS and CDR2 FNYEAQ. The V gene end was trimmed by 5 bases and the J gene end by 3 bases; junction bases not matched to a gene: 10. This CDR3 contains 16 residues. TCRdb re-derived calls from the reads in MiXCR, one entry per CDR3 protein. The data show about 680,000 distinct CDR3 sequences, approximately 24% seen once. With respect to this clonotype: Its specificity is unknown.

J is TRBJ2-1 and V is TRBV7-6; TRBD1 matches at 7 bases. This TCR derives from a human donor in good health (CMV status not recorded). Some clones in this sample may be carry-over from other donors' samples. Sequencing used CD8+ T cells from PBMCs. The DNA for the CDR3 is TGTGCCAGCAGCCCATCCGAGACAGGGCTCTACAATGAGCAGTTCTTC. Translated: CASSPSETGLYNEQFF.